This TCR beta chain was found in a study of shared clonotypes between healthy human individuals. About the study: Each donor had three CD4 naive, three CD4 memory, two CD8 naive and one CD8 memory plate.

The V gene lost 3 bases and the J gene lost 7 bases, with 19 bases spanning the gap. This CDR3 contains 15 residues. Germline V lookup: CDR1 SGDLS, CDR2 YYNGEE. Terminally differentiated effector memory CD45RA+ cells were excluded by CCR7 positive selection of CD45RO-negative cells. Genomic DNA (from each subset) was split evenly across several immunoSEQ plates. Generated by immunoSEQ multiplex PCR, the TCRdb table keeps only in-frame clones and is missing some. The sample has hundreds of thousands of clones; 90% to 98% are singletons. The V call is TRBV9, the J call TRBJ2-5, with D perhaps TRBD1 or TRBD2 (7 bases each). The sequenced material came from naive CD8+ T cells sorted from blood. This receptor was taken from a man aged 30 to 45 in good health. The CDR3 protein is CASSAGGGSQATQYF. The CDR3 DNA is TGTGCCAGCAGCGCAGGGGGAGGGAGTCAGGCGACCCAGTACTTC.